This T cell receptor (beta chain) is drawn from a study of blood T cell repertoires in COVID-19. Study at large: Both acute and convalescent COVID-19 samples were obtained from the United States, Italy and Spain. PBMCs, B-cell-depleted T cells, or T cells were the source of the cDNA or gDNA that made up the material.

Source study methods: Reference gene primer amplification in the assay estimated nucleated cell counts. The assay was immunoSEQ multiplex PCR, and TCRdb's table has in-frame clones only and misses some. V and J calls and clone size are given by that table; D and trimming were obtained from the DNA. The table has nearly 300,000 clones, about nine tenths seen once. The V and J ends lost 1 base and 4 bases respectively, with 5 bases between them. This CDR3 contains 14 residues. The germline CDR1 and CDR2 sequences are WNHNN and SYGVQD (reference sequence). This receptor was taken from a woman between 25 and 40 years old who had recovered from COVID-19. J is TRBJ1-6 and V is TRBV10-1, with D uncertain. Sequenced sample: peripheral blood. In nucleotides, the CDR3 is TGCGCCAGCAGTGAGTATAGATATAATTCACCCCTCCACTTT. Amino acid sequence: CASSEYRYNSPLHF.